The clone carrying this T cell receptor (beta chain) was counted a few times. Its antigen remains unidentified. Donors consisted of healthy bone marrow donors. PCR involved 60 Vbeta and 13 Jbeta primers. Measured with immunoSEQ multiplex PCR; TCRdb has only the in-frame clones, and not every one. The sample yields nearly 110,000 clones, 60% to 80% seen once. This sample stems from a study of cytomegalovirus exposure and HLA in healthy donors. Study findings and constraints: Data from an earlier analysis indicated that most TCR beta V segments were productive either about 90% or about 30% of the time. The study recorded some 160 TCR beta chains that were cytomegalovirus-associated. In a later analysis, TCR beta V- and J-gene trimming was associated with a missense DCLRE1C variant.

The ends were cut back, 0 bases at V and 7 bases at J, with 12 bases in the middle. This CDR3 spans 14 amino acids. CDR1 is SGHVS and CDR2 is FQNEAQ in the germline V gene. This receptor was identified in a man aged 40-49 years in good health and CMV-seronegative. This chain joins TRBV7-8 and TRBJ1-2; no definite D call. The sequenced material came from PBMCs. The DNA for the CDR3 is TGTGCCAGCAGCTTAGCTTCCCAGGCACGTGGCTACACCTTC. It specifies CASSLASQARGYTF.